This is a list of T cell receptor beta chains from one sample in a study of tumor-infiltrating lymphocytes in primary liver carcinoma. MiXCR, run by TCRdb on the multiplex PCR reads, gives a single entry per CDR3 protein. The data show about 99,000 distinct CDR3 sequences, almost 70% seen once. The sample was liver tumor tissue from sampling region 5. Every receptor here comes from a woman in her sixties or seventies with primary liver carcinoma and hepatitis B virus infection. CDR3s include the opening cysteine and the closing phenylalanine or tryptophan. D genes are given only for firm matches. Only some rows state a clone size, as once, few, many or a class for expanded clones.

size: .; J: TRBJ1-6; V: TRBV6-1; D: TRBD1; DNA: TGTGACAGCAGGATACAGGGGGCGGATAATTTACCCCTCCACTTT; CDR3: CDSRIQGADNLPLHF
size: .; J: TRBJ2-4; V: TRBV11-1; D: .; DNA: TGTGCCAGCAGCTTAGTCTGGGGAAACATTCAGTACTTC; CDR3: CASSLVWGNIQYF
size: .; J: TRBJ2-3; V: TRBV7-9; D: TRBD1; DNA: TGTGACAGCAGCTTAGGGACAGGGCACACAGATACGCAGTATTTT; CDR3: CDSSLGTGHTDTQYF
size: .; J: TRBJ2-3; V: TRBV13; D: .; DNA: TGTGCCAGCAGCTCACCCCGACAGGATAGCACAGATACGCATTACTTT; CDR3: CASSSPRQDSTDTHYF
size: .; J: TRBJ1-2; V: TRBV29-1; D: TRBD1; DNA: TGCAGCACTCAGGACAGGGATACCTATGGCTACACCTTC; CDR3: CSTQDRDTYGYTF
size: .; J: TRBJ2-2; V: TRBV11-2; D: .; DNA: TGTGCCACCAGCCGCTTACTAGGGGGTAGGATAGGCCCGAACAGCGGGAAGCTGTTTTTT; CDR3: CATSRLLGGRIGPNSGKLFF
size: .; J: TRBJ1-2; V: TRBV6-6; D: .; DNA: TGTGCCAGCAGTTTGGGACACGAAGACTATGGCTACATCTTC; CDR3: CASSLGHEDYGYIF
size: many; J: TRBJ2-5; V: TRBV6-1; D: .; DNA: TGTGCCAGCAGTGAAGCCAGTCGGGTTTTCGAGACCCAGTACTTC; CDR3: CASSEASRVFETQYF
size: few; J: TRBJ2-7; V: TRBV7-9; D: .; DNA: TGTGCCAGCAGCTTCCCCAATACCTACGAGCAGTACTTC; CDR3: CASSFPNTYEQYF
size: .; J: TRBJ2-2; V: TRBV24-1; D: .; DNA: TGTGCCACCGCCTCGAGAAGTCTCACCGGGGAGCTGTTTTTT; CDR3: CATASRSLTGELFF
size: many; J: TRBJ1-4; V: TRBV10-2; D: TRBD1; DNA: TGCGCCAGCAGTCTAAACCCGGGACAGGGTCGGCCTAATGAAAAACTGTTTTTT; CDR3: CASSLNPGQGRPNEKLFF
size: .; J: TRBJ2-3; V: TRBV11-2; D: TRBD2; DNA: TGTGTCAGTAGCCCTGGACTAGCGGGCCTAGATACGCAGTATTTT; CDR3: CVSSPGLAGLDTQYF
size: .; J: TRBJ2-1; V: TRBV5-1; D: .; DNA: TGCGCCAGCAGCTTGGTTATACAATACAATGAGCAGTTCTTC; CDR3: CASSLVIQYNEQFF
size: few; J: TRBJ2-3; V: TRBV11-2; D: TRBD2; DNA: TGTGCCGGCAGCCTGTGGGGAACAGCGGGAGGGGGCACAGATACGCAGTATTTT; CDR3: CAGSLWGTAGGGTDTQYF
size: .; J: TRBJ2-7; V: TRBV11-2; D: .; DNA: TGTGTCAGCAGCTCCGTGGGTTTCGAGCAGTACTTC; CDR3: CVSSSVGFEQYF
size: .; J: TRBJ1-6; V: TRBV11-2; D: .; DNA: TGTGCCAGCGGCTTTGTAATGAATTCATCCGTCCACTTT; CDR3: CASGFVMNSSVHF
size: .; J: TRBJ2-6; V: TRBV30; D: .; DNA: TGTTCCTGGAATCAGGGGTCTGAGGCCAACGTCCCGACTTTC; CDR3: CSWNQGSEANVPTF
size: .; J: TRBJ2-3; V: TRBV11-2; D: .; DNA: TGTGCCAGCAGCCTATCCAAGAGGCCCGGAAGCCCGTATTTT; CDR3: CASSLSKRPGSPYF
size: once; J: TRBJ2-1; V: TRBV6-6; D: .; DNA: TGTGCCAGCAGTTGCTCGAGTGCTGAACAGTTCTTC; CDR3: CASSCSSAEQFF
size: .; J: TRBJ1-1; V: TRBV12-3/TRBV12-4; D: TRBD1; DNA: TGTGACAGCAGCCGGGCCCTCAGGGGGGCTTTCTTT; CDR3: CDSSRALRGAFF
size: many; J: TRBJ2-1; V: TRBV6-6; D: .; DNA: TGTGCCAGCACCCACGGGGGTTCCTACAATGAGCAGTTCTTC; CDR3: CASTHGGSYNEQFF
size: .; J: TRBJ1-5; V: TRBV6-6; D: .; DNA: TGTGCCAGCAGCCGGAATAAGCCCCAGCATTTT; CDR3: CASSRNKPQHF
size: few; J: TRBJ1-2; V: TRBV11-3; D: TRBD1; DNA: TGTGCCAGCAGTCAATTCCCGGCAGGGGGATACTTTAACCATGGCTACACCTTC; CDR3: CASSQFPAGGYFNHGYTF
size: .; J: TRBJ2-1; V: TRBV29-1; D: TRBD2; DNA: TGCAGCGTTGTTAGGCTAACGGGAGGCCTCCACTACAATGAGCAGTTCTTC; CDR3: CSVVRLTGGLHYNEQFF
size: .; J: TRBJ2-1; V: TRBV29-1; D: TRBD2; DNA: TGCAGCGTTAAGGGGAGTAGCGGGAGGACCGTTAGTGAGCAGTTCTTC; CDR3: CSVKGSSGRTVSEQFF
size: .; J: TRBJ2-7; V: TRBV28; D: .; DNA: TGTGCCATCCAAGGGATCTCCTACGAGCAGTACTTC; CDR3: CAIQGISYEQYF
size: .; J: TRBJ2-3; V: TRBV7-8; D: .; DNA: TGTGCCAGCACCCCGGTGACTAGTGCGGATAGGCAGTATTTT; CDR3: CASTPVTSADRQYF
size: .; J: TRBJ2-1; V: TRBV11-2; D: TRBD2; DNA: TGTGCCAGCAGCTTAACTCCCAGAACTAGCGAACACAATGAGCAGTTCTTC; CDR3: CASSLTPRTSEHNEQFF
size: .; J: TRBJ2-2; V: TRBV6-1; D: TRBD1; DNA: TGTGCCAATAGTGAAAGTGGACAGGGTACCGGGGAGCTGTTTTTT; CDR3: CANSESGQGTGELFF
size: .; J: TRBJ2-1; V: TRBV11-1; D: .; DNA: TGTGCCAGCAGCTTAGAGGCTAGCGTGAGGTACAAAGAGCAGTTCTTC; CDR3: CASSLEASVRYKEQFF
size: many; J: TRBJ2-7; V: TRBV5-6; D: .; DNA: TGTGCCAGCAGCTTGTTCGCGGACTACTCCTACGAGCAGTACTTC; CDR3: CASSLFADYSYEQYF
size: .; J: TRBJ2-7; V: TRBV11-3; D: .; DNA: TGTGCCAGCAGACAGAGTCACGTGCAGTACTTC; CDR3: CASRQSHVQYF
size: few; J: TRBJ1-3; V: TRBV7-9; D: TRBD1; DNA: TGTGCCAGCATACGGGACAGCTCTGGAAACACCATATATTTT; CDR3: CASIRDSSGNTIYF
size: few; J: TRBJ2-2; V: TRBV7-3; D: .; DNA: TGTGCCAGCAGCCCTACCAAGGGTGGGGAGCTGTTTTTT; CDR3: CASSPTKGGELFF
size: medium-sized; J: TRBJ2-7; V: TRBV6-6; D: TRBD1; DNA: TGTGCCAGCAGTTACAGGACAGGGTTAGGGTACGAGCAGTACTTC; CDR3: CASSYRTGLGYEQYF
size: .; J: TRBJ1-4; V: TRBV28; D: .; DNA: TGTGCCAGCAGTTTAGGCTGGCATAATGAAAAACTGTTTTTT; CDR3: CASSLGWHNEKLFF
size: once; J: TRBJ2-2; V: TRBV11-3; D: .; DNA: TGTGCCAGCAGCTTATGTAAAGGGAACACCGGGGAGCTGTTTTTT; CDR3: CASSLCKGNTGELFF